This TCR beta chain was found in a study of shared clonotypes between healthy human individuals. Study information: Per donor, CD8 memory used one plate, CD8 naive used two, CD4 memory used three and CD4 naive used three.

Sequenced by immunoSEQ multiplex PCR; TCRdb stores in-frame clones only, minus some. The table lists roughly 1,500,000 clones, 95% to 99% of them singletons. This CDR3 has 11 residues. Germline lookup yields CDR1 SGHAT and CDR2 FQNNGV. The table lists this clone with a few counts. The germline gene is not matched at one end of the junction; a read error may be the cause. This receptor was taken from a man aged 25 to 40 in good health. This sequence joins TRBV11-2 and TRBJ2-7; TRBD1 is a possible D gene (5 bases). Input material: naive CD4+ T cells sorted from blood. The subset denotes: CD45RA+ positively selected. The CDR3 DNA reads TGTGCCAGCAGCTTTGACAGAACCCTCCACTTC. Amino acid sequence: CASSFDRTLHF.